The 27 T cell receptor beta chains listed next were all sequenced from one sample in a study of cytomegalovirus exposure and HLA in healthy donors. Primers for the PCR totalled 60 Vbeta and 13 Jbeta. The protocol was immunoSEQ multiplex PCR, while the TCRdb copy is restricted to in-frame clones and leaves out a portion. Altogether about 150,000 clones are present, approximately 80% being singletons, with the ten largest covering around 15%. Sequenced: PBMCs. The receptors derive from a woman in her thirties or forties in good health and CMV-seronegative.

The chain is built from TRBV11-2 and TRBJ2-1, with TRBD1 as a possible D gene (5 bases). Germline CDR1 and CDR2: SGHAT and FQNNGV. The CDR3 covers 13 residues. The germline V and J ends were trimmed by 5 bases and 4 bases, with 9 bases remaining between them. CDR3 bases: TGTGCCAGCAGCCCAAGGGGATACAATGAGCAGTTCTTC. The encoded protein is CASSPRGYNEQFF.

The gene calls are TRBV25-1 and TRBJ1-1; a weak D match, TRBD1 (5 bases). This CDR3 contains 15 residues. Germline V CDR1 and CDR2: MGHDK, SYGVNS. Trimming took 0 bases from V and 6 from J, leaving 14 bases between them. CDR3 in amino acids: CASSEYDGRVAEAFF. The CDR3 region has the DNA TGTGCCAGCAGTGAATATGACGGCAGGGTCGCTGAAGCTTTCTTT.

This clone was seen only once. The chain uses TRBV7-6 and TRBJ1-2; tentative D call: TRBD1 (6 bases). Germline V gives CDR1 SGHVS, CDR2 FNYEAQ. The CDR3 runs 16 residues. The ends were cut back, 2 bases at V and 1 base at J, with 14 bases in the middle. The CDR3 DNA reads TGTGCCAGCAGCTTATTACAGGGAAATATTAACTATGGCTACACCTTC. Translating gives CASSLLQGNINYGYTF. The full variable domain, completed using reference TRBV7-6 and TRBJ1-2, is GAGVSQSPRYKVTKRGQDVALRCDPISGHVSLYWYRQALGQGPEFLTYFNYEAQQDKSGLPNDRFSAERPEGSISTLTIQRTEQRDSAMYRCASSLLQGNINYGYTFGSGTRLTVV.

The rearrangement joins TRBV28 to TRBJ1-2; possible D gene TRBD1, 5 bases. V was trimmed by 6 bases and J by 7 bases, leaving 21 bases between them. This CDR3 is built from 15 residues. Germline lookup yields CDR1 MDHEN and CDR2 SYDVKM. The CDR3 DNA is TGTGCCAGCAGGCACTCAGAGCGGGGGTCTCGTGGCTACACCTTC. Protein sequence: CASRHSERGSRGYTF.

The gene calls are TRBV6-5 and TRBJ2-7, with D maybe TRBD1 (6 bases). The CDR3 sequence is 15 residues long. Germline V CDR1 and CDR2: MNHEY, SVGAGI. V was shortened by 5 bases and J by 0 bases, with 14 bases between the two germline ends. CDR3 residues: CASSIPGQSSYEQYF. DNA for the CDR3: TGTGCCAGCAGTATCCCCGGACAGAGCTCCTACGAGCAGTACTTC.

This clone was picked up a small number of times. The CDR3 region has the DNA TGTGCCAGCAGTTTCTCTGGGACAGGGTTTGGCTACACCTTC. Its protein is CASSFSGTGFGYTF. The V and J genes are TRBV28 and TRBJ1-2; 9 bases are a match to TRBD1. CDR1 is MDHEN and CDR2 is SYDVKM in the germline V gene. The CDR3 is 14 residues long. The ends lost 3 bases at V and 7 bases at J; junction bases unmatched: 6.

This clone was found once. The rearrangement uses TRBV27 and TRBJ2-5; 7 bases align to TRBD1. Germline-derived CDR1 and CDR2 are MNHEY and SMNVEV (reference sequence). The junction had 14 bases not matched to a gene; V was cut back by 5 bases and J by 5 bases. The CDR3 contains 16 residues. The CDR3 DNA reads TGTGCCAGCAGTGAGACAGGGTTCACCGGGCTGGAGACCCAGTACTTC. Protein product: CASSETGFTGLETQYF.

The chain is built from TRBV7-9 and TRBJ2-1, with a weak D call TRBD2 (7 bases). CDR3 length: 16 amino acids. With 5 bases removed from V and 2 bases from J, the gap between germline ends came to 16 bases. In germline, CDR1 is SEHNR, CDR2 FQNEAQ (reference sequence). DNA for the CDR3: TGTGCCAGCAGCCAGGGGAGGGCGGGCCCCTACAATGAGCAGTTCTTC. Encoded protein: CASSQGRAGPYNEQFF.

V gene TRBV29-1 combines with J gene TRBJ1-6, with D possibly being TRBD1 (5 bases). Germline V gene lookup returns CDR1 SQVTM and CDR2 ANQGSEA. V was trimmed by 6 bases and J by 6 bases, leaving 9 bases between them. CDR3 length equals 12 residues. The CDR3 loop reads CSVRDFNSPLHF. The CDR3 DNA is TGCAGCGTCAGGGACTTTAATTCACCCCTCCACTTT.

The chain is built from TRBV7-2 and TRBJ1-2; tentative D call: TRBD1 (6 bases). V lost 3 bases and J 5 bases, leaving 10 bases between the germline ends. Germline CDR1 and CDR2: SGHTA and FQGNSA. The CDR3 sequence is 13 residues long. The CDR3 here is CASSFPGQYGYTF. The CDR3 DNA is TGTGCCAGCAGCTTTCCGGGACAATATGGCTACACCTTC.

The chain combines TRBV13 with TRBJ2-3; 9 bases align to TRBD2. J gave up 7 bases and V 6 bases, and 11 bases lay outside the gene matches. Germline V lookup: CDR1 PRHDT, CDR2 FYEKMQ (reference sequence). The CDR3 covers 15 residues. CDR3 sequence reads: CASSYGAGGTHTQYF. The DNA of the CDR3 is TGTGCCAGCAGTTACGGAGCGGGGGGCACGCATACGCAGTATTTT.

The chain couples TRBV7-3 to TRBJ2-1; a weak D match, TRBD2 (6 bases). Trimming shortened V by 3 bases and J by 5 bases, and 11 bases separated the two germline ends. CDR3 length: 14 residues. Per germline, CDR1 SGHTA and CDR2 FQGTGA. The CDR3 spells CASSLGGKNNEQFF. In nucleotides, the CDR3 is TGTGCCAGCAGCTTGGGCGGGAAAAACAATGAGCAGTTCTTC.

This chain joins TRBV4-1 and TRBJ2-7; 11 bases map to TRBD2. Trimming took 1 base from V and 10 from J; bases not matched to a gene: 3. Germline V gene lookup returns CDR1 MGHRA and CDR2 YSYEKL. This CDR3 is built from 13 residues. In DNA, the CDR3 is TGCGCCAGCAGCCAAGTAGCGGGAGGGCCCCAGTACTTC. This encodes CASSQVAGGPQYF.

V usage is TRBV28 and J usage is TRBJ1-2, with D maybe TRBD1 (6 bases). The germline CDR1 and CDR2 sequences are MDHEN and SYDVKM. V shed 2 bases and J shed 3 bases, with 19 bases lying between them. The CDR3 loop spans 17 amino acids. CDR3 in DNA: TGTGCCAGCAGTTTAAAAGGGGGACATTCGAAATACTATGGCTACACCTTC. It codes for CASSLKGGHSKYYGYTF.

The V gene is TRBV11-3, the J gene TRBJ2-1; 13 positions match TRBD2. Germline CDR1 reads SGHNT; CDR2 reads YENEEA. With V trimmed by 0 bases and J by 9 bases, 5 bases remained unmatched. The CDR3 length is 16 residues. CDR3 region: CASSLDGLAGEVEQFF. CDR3 sequence (DNA): TGTGCCAGCAGCTTAGATGGACTAGCGGGGGAGGTTGAGCAGTTCTTC. Supplemented by reference TRBV11-3 and TRBJ2-1, the full variable domain reads EAGVVQSPRYKIIEKKQPVAFWCNPISGHNTLYWYLQNLGQGPELLIRYENEEAVDDSQLPKDRFSAERLKGVDSTLKIQPAELGDSAVYLCASSLDGLAGEVEQFFGPGTRLTVL.

The chain links TRBV19 to TRBJ1-6, with a tentative D call TRBD1 (6 bases). The germline V gene has CDR1 LNHDA and CDR2 SQIVND (reference sequence). The V end lost 4 bases, the J end lost 7 bases, and 17 bases lay between the germline ends. The length of the CDR3 is 16 residues. The CDR3 nucleotides read TGTGCCAGTAGTACCGGACAGAACGGACCCAATTCACCCCTCCACTTT. It encodes CASSTGQNGPNSPLHF.

CDR3 loop: CASSSSYPGHNSNQPQHF. CDR3 DNA sequence: TGTGCCAGCAGTTCTAGCTACCCGGGACATAATAGCAATCAGCCCCAGCATTTT. V and J are TRBV27 and TRBJ1-5; perhaps TRBD1 as D (6 bases). CDR3 length: 18 residues. V lost 4 bases and J lost 0, with 19 bases in between. In germline, CDR1 is MNHEY, CDR2 SMNVEV (reference sequence).

The rearrangement joins TRBV4-1 to TRBJ1-5, with no clear D. The germline V and J ends were trimmed by 3 bases and 5 bases, with 14 bases remaining between them. Germline CDR1 is MGHRA and CDR2 is YSYEKL. The length of the CDR3 is 15 residues. CDR3 DNA sequence: TGCGCCAGCAGCCACCGGACGGGGAGCCATCAGCCCCAGCATTTT. Protein product: CASSHRTGSHQPQHF.

This chain connects TRBV19 to TRBJ1-2; TRBD1 is a possible D gene (5 bases). Germline V gene data show CDR1 as LNHDA and CDR2 as SQIVND (reference sequence). Trimming took 6 bases from V and 8 from J, leaving 19 bases between them. This CDR3 region has 14 residues. CDR3: CASSQNGGGKGYTF. The CDR3 DNA follows: TGTGCCAGTAGCCAAAACGGGGGGGGAAAGGGCTACACCTTC.

CDR3 bases: TGCAGTGCTAGTCTTTACGAGCAGTACTTC. Protein sequence: CSASLYEQYF. This chain links TRBV20-1 with TRBJ2-7; D uncertain. V was cut by 3 bases and J by 4 bases, with 4 bases left in between. The germline gives CDR1 DFQATT, CDR2 SNEGSKA (reference sequence). The length of the CDR3 is 10 residues.

The CDR3 bases are TGTGCCAGCAGCTTGATGATAGCGGGAGAGCAGTTCTTC. Translation gives CASSLMIAGEQFF. This chain links TRBV7-3 with TRBJ2-1; 8 nucleotides line up with TRBD2. V shed 3 bases and J 10 bases; nucleotides not matched to a gene: 5. The CDR3 spans 13 residues. Per germline, CDR1 SGHTA and CDR2 FQGTGA.

Only a few counts were recorded for this clone. The rearrangement joins TRBV6-1 to TRBJ2-2; D gene ambiguous. The CDR3 totals 13 residues. Germline V CDR1 and CDR2: MNHNS, SASEGT. The V end lost 3 bases, the J end lost 7 bases, and 9 bases lay between the germline ends. The CDR3 nucleotides are TGTGCCAGCAGTGACGAGGAGAACGGGGAGCTGTTTTTT. It is translated as CASSDEENGELFF.

The V call is TRBV6-1, the J call TRBJ2-7; 11 bases map to TRBD2. Germline V CDR1 and CDR2: MNHNS, SASEGT. This CDR3 is built from 16 residues. The ends lost 0 bases at V and 11 bases at J; junction bases unmatched: 12. DNA for the CDR3: TGTGCCAGCAGTGAAGCGTTCGGGGTAGCGGGAGGGCCCAAGTACTTC. Residues: CASSEAFGVAGGPKYF.

The gene calls are TRBV4-3 and TRBJ2-7, with TRBD2 matching over 11 bases. V was clipped by 0 bases and J by 6 bases; unmatched bases: 4. The CDR3 has 15 amino acids. CDR1 and CDR2 from the germline V gene are LGHNA and YSLEER. The CDR3 protein is CASSQELLAGGEQYF. DNA of the CDR3: TGCGCCAGCAGCCAAGAATTGCTAGCGGGGGGCGAGCAGTACTTC.

This clone was detected a few times. The chain combines TRBV7-6 with TRBJ2-1, with D tentatively TRBD2 (5 bases). The CDR3 covers 15 residues. CDR1 and CDR2 from the germline V gene are SGHVS and FNYEAQ. Trimming took 3 bases from V and 4 from J, leaving 13 bases between them. As DNA, the CDR3 is TGTGCCAGCAGCTTTTCGGGGATCGGGTACAATGAGCAGTTCTTC. As protein: CASSFSGIGYNEQFF.

As concerns this clone: At one end the junction does not follow the germline gene, possibly because of a read error. The chain employs TRBV7-9 and TRBJ2-7; 7 bases agree with TRBD1. CDR1 SEHNR and CDR2 FQNEAQ come from the germline V gene (reference sequence). The CDR3 is made up of 13 amino acids. The CDR3 DNA follows: TGTTCCAGCAGCTGGGGACAGTCCTACGAGCAGTACTTC. This sequence encodes CSSSWGQSYEQYF.

The chain combines TRBV5-4 with TRBJ2-1, with D perhaps TRBD1 (6 bases). The CDR3 sequence is 15 residues long. Trimming shortened V by 4 bases and J by 9 bases, and 20 bases separated the two germline ends. Germline CDR1 is SGHNT and CDR2 is YYREEE (reference sequence). CDR3 loop: CASSTTNRATSEQFF. In DNA, the CDR3 is TGTGCCAGCAGCACTACTAACAGGGCCACAAGTGAGCAGTTCTTC. Complete variable domain (other parts from reference TRBV5-4 and TRBJ2-1): ETGVTQSPTHLIKTRGQQVTLRCSSQSGHNTVSWYQQALGQGPQFIFQYYREEENGRGNFPPRFSGLQFPNYSSELNVNALELDDSALYLCASSTTNRATSEQFFGPGTRLTVL.